What follows are 10 T cell receptor beta chains derived from one specimen sequenced in a study of human T cells and chemical hapten exposure. TCRdb called the RACE reads again in MiXCR, with one record for every CDR3 protein. This table has 70,000 to 85,000 distinct CDR3 sequences, 7% to 9% appearing once. Time point: healthy volunteer bleed at 6 weeks. The template was total RNA from unfractionated whole blood. Sample: whole blood. Receptor source: a male donor in good health. Some clones in this sample may be carry-over from other donors' samples.

This clonotype was found many times. The J gene is TRBJ1-2, the V gene TRBV12-5; D gene ambiguous. The CDR3 runs 13 residues. From germline, CDR1 is LGHNT and CDR2 FRNRAP. V was pared by 3 bases and J by 1 base, with 6 bases between. CDR3 nucleotides: TGTGCTAGTGGTTTCAACGGTAACTATGGCTACACCTTC. It yields the protein CASGFNGNYGYTF.

This clonotype was picked up many times. This chain joins TRBV27 and TRBJ1-2, with a weak D call TRBD1 (5 bases). This CDR3 is 15 amino acids long. Germline V gives CDR1 MNHEY, CDR2 SMNVEV (reference sequence). Trimming stripped 2 bases from V and 4 bases from J, with 14 bases between. CDR3 nucleotide sequence: TGTGCCAGCAGTTTAATCGGCAGGGATGCCTATGGCTACACCTTC. Translating gives CASSLIGRDAYGYTF.

V is TRBV10-3 and J is TRBJ2-5; TRBD2 agrees at 9 bases. The CDR3 length is 14 residues. The germline gives CDR1 ENHRY, CDR2 SYGVKD. V was clipped by 10 bases and J by 1 base; unmatched bases: 7. In DNA, the CDR3 is TGTGCCACCCGGGGGGGACTAGCCCAAGAGACCCAGTACTTC. Its translation: CATRGGLAQETQYF.

The chain is built from TRBV29-1 and TRBJ2-7; D is undetermined. Trimming removed 4 bases at V and 2 bases at J, with 12 bases between. The CDR3 has 13 residues. The germline V gene encodes CDR1 SQVTM and CDR2 ANQGSEA. The CDR3 loop reads CSVVAVGTYEQYF. The CDR3 DNA reads as TGCAGCGTTGTAGCCGTGGGAACCTACGAGCAGTACTTC.

This clonotype was seen a few times. The chain employs TRBV7-8 and TRBJ2-1; D not resolved. This CDR3 has 13 amino acids. Germline assignment: CDR1 SGHVS and CDR2 FQNEAQ. The V end lost 0 bases, the J end lost 8 bases, and 8 bases lay between the germline ends. The CDR3 DNA sequence: TGTGCCAGCAGCTTAGCGCAAGGATATGAGCAGTTCTTC. Translated, it gives CASSLAQGYEQFF.

The rearrangement joins TRBV6-5 to TRBJ1-2; D is perhaps TRBD1 (5 bases). Germline V gene sequence: CDR1 MNHEY, CDR2 SVGAGI. V gave up 0 bases and J gave up 2 bases, with 22 bases separating them. The CDR3 sequence is 19 residues long. This CDR3 is CASSYSPSVAGLLNYGYTF. In nucleotides, the CDR3 is TGTGCCAGCAGTTACTCACCCTCCGTGGCAGGGCTGTTGAACTATGGCTACACCTTC.

The chain recombines TRBV3-1 with TRBJ1-2; D is undetermined. The germline gives CDR1 LGHDT, CDR2 YNNKEL (reference sequence). The CDR3 spans 12 residues. V lost 3 bases and J lost 5, with 7 bases in between. CDR3 DNA: TGTGCCAGCAGCCAGCTCCAGTATGGCTACACCTTC. This gives the protein CASSQLQYGYTF.

This clonotype was counted only a few times. The V gene is TRBV2, the J gene TRBJ2-1; perhaps TRBD1 as D (5 bases). V lost 7 bases and J 4 bases, leaving 11 bases between the germline ends. The germline V gene encodes CDR1 SNHLY and CDR2 FYNNEI. The CDR3 is 13 amino acids. CDR3 in DNA: TGTGCCAGCATCAAAGACAGATACAATGAGCAGTTCTTC. Protein: CASIKDRYNEQFF.

The rearrangement uses TRBV12-3 or TRBV12-4 and TRBJ1-5; D is ambiguous. This CDR3 has 14 residues. V was clipped by 2 bases and J by 4 bases, with 9 bases between them. DNA for the CDR3: TGTGCCAGCAGTTTACTGGAAGGAAATCAGCCCCAGCATTTT. As protein: CASSLLEGNQPQHF.

The rearrangement joins TRBV13 to TRBJ2-7; the match to TRBD1 covers 11 bases. CDR3 length: 15 residues. The V gene's germline CDR1 is PRHDT and CDR2 FYEKMQ (reference sequence). V lost 4 bases and J lost 2; bases outside the gene matches: 4. CDR3 sequence (DNA): TGTGCCAGCAGCTCCTCGGGACAGGGGGCCTACGAGCAGTACTTC. Amino acids: CASSSSGQGAYEQYF.